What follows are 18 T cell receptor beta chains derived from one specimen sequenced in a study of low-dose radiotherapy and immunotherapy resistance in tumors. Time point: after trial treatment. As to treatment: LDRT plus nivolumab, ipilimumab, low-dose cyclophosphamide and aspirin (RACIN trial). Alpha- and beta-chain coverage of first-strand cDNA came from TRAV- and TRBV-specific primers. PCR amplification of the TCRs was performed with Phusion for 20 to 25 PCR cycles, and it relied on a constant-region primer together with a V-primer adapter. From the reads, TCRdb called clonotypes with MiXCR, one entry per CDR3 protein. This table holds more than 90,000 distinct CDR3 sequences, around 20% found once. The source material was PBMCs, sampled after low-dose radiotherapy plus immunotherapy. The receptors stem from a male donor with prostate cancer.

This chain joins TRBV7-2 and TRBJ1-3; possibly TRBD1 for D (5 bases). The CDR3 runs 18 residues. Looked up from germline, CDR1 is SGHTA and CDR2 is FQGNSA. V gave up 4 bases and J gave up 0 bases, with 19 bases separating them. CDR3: CASSSNSAGSFSGNTIYF. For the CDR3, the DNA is TGTGCCAGCAGCTCCAACAGCGCAGGGTCCTTCTCTGGAAACACCATATATTTT.

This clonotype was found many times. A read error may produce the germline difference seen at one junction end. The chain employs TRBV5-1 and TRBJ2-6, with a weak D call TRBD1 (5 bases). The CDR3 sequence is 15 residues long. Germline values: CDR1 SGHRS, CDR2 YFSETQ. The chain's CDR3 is CASSLRGSGANVLTF. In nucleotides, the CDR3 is TGTGCCAGCAGCTTAAGGGGCTCTGGGGCCAACGTCCTGACTTTC.

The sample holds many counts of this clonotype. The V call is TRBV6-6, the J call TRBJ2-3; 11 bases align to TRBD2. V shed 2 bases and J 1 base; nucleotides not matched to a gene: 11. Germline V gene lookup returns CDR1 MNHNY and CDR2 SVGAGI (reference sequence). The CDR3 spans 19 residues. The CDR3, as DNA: TGTGCCAGCAGTTACGGGACTAGCGGACTATCTGGGCGCACAGATACGCAGTATTTT. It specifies CASSYGTSGLSGRTDTQYF.

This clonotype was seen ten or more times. The CDR3 DNA sequence: TGTGCCACCAGGAATAGCGGGGGGGCTGGAGATACGCAGTATTTT. It translates to CATRNSGGAGDTQYF. The chain carries TRBV6-2 or TRBV6-3 and TRBJ2-3; TRBD2 aligns across 11 bases. The length of the CDR3 is 15 residues. With 10 bases clipped from V and 5 bases from J, the junction kept 11 bases outside the gene matches. Germline CDR1 is MNHEY and CDR2 is SVGEGT.

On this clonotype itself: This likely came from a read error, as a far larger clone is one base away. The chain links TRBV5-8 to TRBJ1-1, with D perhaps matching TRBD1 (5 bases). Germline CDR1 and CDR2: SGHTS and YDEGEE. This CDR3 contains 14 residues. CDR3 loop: CASCLVAGWSEAFF. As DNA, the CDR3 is TGTGCCAGCTGCTTGGTAGCAGGGTGGAGTGAAGCTTTCTTT.

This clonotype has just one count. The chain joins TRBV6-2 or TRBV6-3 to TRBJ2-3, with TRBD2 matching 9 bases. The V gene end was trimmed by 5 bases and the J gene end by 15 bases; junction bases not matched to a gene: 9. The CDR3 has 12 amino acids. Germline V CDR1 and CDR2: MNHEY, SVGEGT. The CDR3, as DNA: TGTGCCAGCAGTGAATTCGGGACTAGCAATTATTTT. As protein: CASSEFGTSNYF.

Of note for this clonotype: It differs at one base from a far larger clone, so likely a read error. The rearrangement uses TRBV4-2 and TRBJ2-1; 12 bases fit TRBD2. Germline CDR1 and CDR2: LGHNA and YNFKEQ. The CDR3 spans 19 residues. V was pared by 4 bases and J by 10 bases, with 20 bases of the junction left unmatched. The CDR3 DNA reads TGTGCCAGCAGCCGAGATTGGACTAGCGGGGCCGACTATACCTACGAGCAGTTCTTC. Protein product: CASSRDWTSGADYTYEQFF.

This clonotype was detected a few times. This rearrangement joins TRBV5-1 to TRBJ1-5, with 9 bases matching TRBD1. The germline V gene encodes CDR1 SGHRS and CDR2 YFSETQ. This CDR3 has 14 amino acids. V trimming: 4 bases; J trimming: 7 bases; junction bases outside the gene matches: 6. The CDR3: CASSAGQGSQPQHF. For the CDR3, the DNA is TGCGCCAGCAGCGCTGGACAGGGGTCCCAGCCCCAGCATTTT.

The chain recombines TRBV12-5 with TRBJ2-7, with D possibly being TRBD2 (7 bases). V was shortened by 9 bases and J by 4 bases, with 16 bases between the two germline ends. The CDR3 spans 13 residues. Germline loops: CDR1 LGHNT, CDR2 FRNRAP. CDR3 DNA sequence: TGTGCTAGCTCCCCCGGGGGGCGGTACGAGCAGTACTTC. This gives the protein CASSPGGRYEQYF.

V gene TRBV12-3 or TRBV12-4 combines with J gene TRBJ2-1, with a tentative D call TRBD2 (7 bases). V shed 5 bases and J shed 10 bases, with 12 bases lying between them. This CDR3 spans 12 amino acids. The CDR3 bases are TGTGCCAGCAGTGGGGGGGCGGGGGAGCAGTTCTTC. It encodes CASSGGAGEQFF.

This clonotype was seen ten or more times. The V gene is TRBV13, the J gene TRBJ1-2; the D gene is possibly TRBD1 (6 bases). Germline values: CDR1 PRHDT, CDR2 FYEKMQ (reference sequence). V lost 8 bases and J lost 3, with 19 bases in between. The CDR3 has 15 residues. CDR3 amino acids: CASGQLTTRDYGYTF. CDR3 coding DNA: TGTGCCAGCGGACAGTTAACGACTCGCGACTATGGCTACACCTTC.

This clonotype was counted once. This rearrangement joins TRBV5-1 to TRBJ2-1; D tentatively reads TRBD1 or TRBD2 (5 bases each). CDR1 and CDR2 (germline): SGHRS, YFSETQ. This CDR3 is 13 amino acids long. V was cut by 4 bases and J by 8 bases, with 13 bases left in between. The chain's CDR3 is CASSVRRGYEQFF. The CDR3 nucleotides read TGCGCCAGCAGCGTTCGTCGGGGCTATGAGCAGTTCTTC.

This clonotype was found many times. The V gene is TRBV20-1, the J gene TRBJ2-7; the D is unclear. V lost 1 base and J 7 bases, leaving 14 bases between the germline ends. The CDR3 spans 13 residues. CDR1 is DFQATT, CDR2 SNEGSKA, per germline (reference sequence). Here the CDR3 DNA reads TGCAGTGCTAGAGGCCGGCTGGACGGGGAGCAGTACTTC. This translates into CSARGRLDGEQYF.

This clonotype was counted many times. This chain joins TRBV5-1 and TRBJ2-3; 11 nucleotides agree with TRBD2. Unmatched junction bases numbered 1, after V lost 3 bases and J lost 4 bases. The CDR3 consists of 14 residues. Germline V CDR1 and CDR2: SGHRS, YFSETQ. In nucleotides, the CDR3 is TGCGCCAGCAGCTCGGGACTAGCGGCAGATACGCAGTATTTT. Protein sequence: CASSSGLAADTQYF.

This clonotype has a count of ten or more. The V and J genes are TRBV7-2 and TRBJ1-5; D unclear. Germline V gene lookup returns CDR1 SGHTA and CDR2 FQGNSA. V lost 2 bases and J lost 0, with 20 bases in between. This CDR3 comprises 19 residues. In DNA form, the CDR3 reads TGTGCCAGCAGCTTAAGAGGATCAATGGGCCTCTATAGCAATCAGCCCCAGCATTTT. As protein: CASSLRGSMGLYSNQPQHF.

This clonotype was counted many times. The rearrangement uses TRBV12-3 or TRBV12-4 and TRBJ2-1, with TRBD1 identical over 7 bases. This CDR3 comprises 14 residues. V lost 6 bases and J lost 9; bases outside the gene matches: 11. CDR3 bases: TGTGCCAGCAGCCTAGGGGGCTCGAGGGGTGAGCAGTTCTTC. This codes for CASSLGGSRGEQFF.

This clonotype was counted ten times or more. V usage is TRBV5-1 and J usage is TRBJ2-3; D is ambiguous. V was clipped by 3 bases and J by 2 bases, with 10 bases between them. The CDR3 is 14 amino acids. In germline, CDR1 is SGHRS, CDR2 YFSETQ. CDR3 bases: TGCGCCAGCAGCTCCCTGCTGTCCACAGATACGCAGTATTTT. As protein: CASSSLLSTDTQYF. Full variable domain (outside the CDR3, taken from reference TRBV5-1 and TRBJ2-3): KAGVTQTPRYLIKTRGQQVTLSCSPISGHRSVSWYQQTPGQGLQFLFEYFSETQRNKGNFPGRFSGRQFSNSRSEMNVSTLELGDSALYLCASSSLLSTDTQYFGPGTRLTVL.

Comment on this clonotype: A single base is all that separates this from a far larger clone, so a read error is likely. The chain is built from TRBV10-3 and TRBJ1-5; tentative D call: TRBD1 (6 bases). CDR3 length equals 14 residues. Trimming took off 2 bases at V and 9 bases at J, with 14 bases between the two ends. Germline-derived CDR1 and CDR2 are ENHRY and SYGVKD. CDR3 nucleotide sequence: TGTGCCATCAGTGAGAGGCAGGGGTTACTGCCCCAGCATTTT. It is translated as CAISERQGLLPQHF.